Listed below are T cell receptor beta chains from one sample, sequenced in a study of blood T cell repertoires in COVID-19. The table came from immunoSEQ multiplex PCR; TCRdb's copy has only in-frame clones and leaves some out. The profile shows around 170,000 clones, about 90% of them singletons. Source material: PBMCs or T cells enriched from blood (not recorded which). The receptor source for this set is a woman between 45 and 65 years old who had recovered from COVID-19. Both conserved end residues are part of each CDR3. A D gene is named only where the DNA matches it firmly. Clone size is stated in some rows and not others, as once, few, many or a class when expanded.

D,V,size,J,DNA,CDR3
.,TRBV18,.,TRBJ2-5,TGTGCCAGCTCACCTTCTCGGGAGACCCAGTACTTC,CASSPSRETQYF
TRBD2,TRBV7-2,.,TRBJ2-7,TGTGCCAGCAGCTTAAGGGGACTAGCACCGTCCGAGCAGTACTTC,CASSLRGLAPSEQYF
TRBD2,TRBV2,.,TRBJ2-5,TGTGCCAGCAGACTAGCGGGAGGGCCGGGGGAGACCCAGTACTTC,CASRLAGGPGETQYF
.,TRBV7-2,.,TRBJ2-1,TGTGCCAGCAGGACTACCGGGACCTACAATGAGCAGTTCTTC,CASRTTGTYNEQFF
.,TRBV4-1,.,TRBJ1-1,TGCGCCAGCAGCCAACTAGGCAGGGACACTGAAGCTTTCTTT,CASSQLGRDTEAFF
.,TRBV30,.,TRBJ2-2,TGTGCCTGGAGTTTAGAAGGGGAGCTGTTTTTT,CAWSLEGELFF
TRBD2,TRBV18,.,TRBJ2-2,TGTGCCAGCTCACCCCAACTAGCGGAAGACACCGGGGAGCTGTTTTTT,CASSPQLAEDTGELFF
TRBD2,TRBV29-1,.,TRBJ2-7,TGCAGCGTTGAAGATCGGGCGGGAGGGGCCTACGAGCAGTACTTC,CSVEDRAGGAYEQYF
.,TRBV3-1/TRBV3-2,.,TRBJ1-3,TGTGCCAGCAGCCACTTCCCCGGAGAAACTGGAAACACCATATATTTT,CASSHFPGETGNTIYF
.,TRBV24-1,.,TRBJ2-3,TGTGCCACCAGTGATTCGCCAGGGTGGGGCACAGATACGCAGTATTTT,CATSDSPGWGTDTQYF
TRBD1,TRBV28,.,TRBJ2-7,TGTGCCAGCAGTTCTCCTCGACAGGGTAGTCTCTACGAGCAGTACTTC,CASSSPRQGSLYEQYF
.,TRBV3-1/TRBV3-2,.,TRBJ1-1,TGTGCCAGCAGCCTCGGACTGGAGAACACTGAAGCTTTCTTT,CASSLGLENTEAFF
.,TRBV27,.,TRBJ1-2,TGTGCCAGCAGTTTGGGGCAGGGCTATGGCTACACCTTC,CASSLGQGYGYTF
.,TRBV3-1/TRBV3-2,few,TRBJ1-1,TGTGCCAGCAGCCAAGCCGGGGGGGGCACTGAAGCTTTCTTT,CASSQAGGGTEAFF
.,TRBV19,.,TRBJ1-4,TGTGCCAGTAGTATGACCTTGGTCAGGGGCAATGAAAAACTGTTTTTT,CASSMTLVRGNEKLFF
TRBD2,TRBV12-5,.,TRBJ2-7,TGTGCTAGTGCCGCCCCCGGGACTAGCGGGAGGGCCGGCAAGCACGAGCAGTACTTC,CASAAPGTSGRAGKHEQYF
TRBD1,TRBV10-2,.,TRBJ1-6,TGCGCCAGCAGTGCGACAGGGGCATATAATTCACCCCTCCACTTT,CASSATGAYNSPLHF
TRBD1,TRBV7-2,.,TRBJ1-6,TGTGCCAGCAGCTTTAGACAGGGGCCGGTTTCACCCCTCCACTTT,CASSFRQGPVSPLHF
TRBD2,TRBV19,.,TRBJ2-3,TGTGCCAGTAGAGGGACTAGCCAACTGGCCTTCACGCAGTATTTT,CASRGTSQLAFTQYF
TRBD1,TRBV5-1,.,TRBJ2-7,TGCGCCAGCAGCGCCAACCCTGGACAGGGGACCGAGCAGTACTTC,CASSANPGQGTEQYF
TRBD2,TRBV6-2/TRBV6-3,once,TRBJ2-4,TGTGCCAGCAGTTACTCCCAACTAGCGGGAGAGCGGGACATTCAGTACTTC,CASSYSQLAGERDIQYF
TRBD1,TRBV9,.,TRBJ2-3,TGTGCCAGCAGCGTAGGACAGGGGACTAGCACAGATACGCAGTATTTT,CASSVGQGTSTDTQYF
.,TRBV6-5,.,TRBJ2-5,TGTGCCAGCAGTTTGGACACCTTCAAAGAGACCCAGTACTTC,CASSLDTFKETQYF
TRBD1,TRBV6-5,.,TRBJ1-1,TGTGCCAGCAGGGCGGGGACAGGGGGGCGCACTGAAGCTTTCTTT,CASRAGTGGRTEAFF
.,TRBV2,once,TRBJ1-2,TGTGCCAGCACCCCCGGGACATTTGCCTATGGCTACACCTTC,CASTPGTFAYGYTF
TRBD1,TRBV28,few,TRBJ2-7,TGTGCCAGCAGTTTCCGAGACAGGGGGCTTCCCTACGAGCAGTACTTC,CASSFRDRGLPYEQYF
.,TRBV5-8,.,TRBJ1-5,TGTGCCAGCAGCTACGCGCTAGTACAGCCCCAGCATTTT,CASSYALVQPQHF
.,TRBV9,.,TRBJ1-3,TGTGCCAGCAGCGTAGCCGTACAGGGCCCTGGAAACACCATATATTTT,CASSVAVQGPGNTIYF
.,TRBV30,.,TRBJ2-1,TGTGCCTGGAGTGTTTCTCTGTATTCGGGGAGTCGGGAGCAGTTCTTC,CAWSVSLYSGSREQFF
.,TRBV28,.,TRBJ2-7,TGTGCCAGCAGTCTAGCATACTACGAGCAGTACTTC,CASSLAYYEQYF
.,TRBV28,few,TRBJ2-2,TGTGCCAGCAGTTTTCCAGAACGAAGAACCGGGGAGCTGTTTTTT,CASSFPERRTGELFF
TRBD2,TRBV10-1,once,TRBJ2-1,TGCGCCAGCAGTGAGTCCGGACTAGCGGGTTACTACAATGAGCAGTTCTTC,CASSESGLAGYYNEQFF
TRBD1,TRBV7-9,once,TRBJ1-2,TGTGCCAGCAGCAGGTGGGACAGGGTAGAGGGTGGCTACACCTTC,CASSRWDRVEGGYTF
.,TRBV11-2,.,TRBJ2-4,TGTGCCAGCAGCTTAGCTGGGAGCAGGGCCAAAAACATTCAGTACTTC,CASSLAGSRAKNIQYF
TRBD1,TRBV2,.,TRBJ1-1,TGTGCCAGCCGCGGACAGGGGACGGCAAGCCCTGAAGCTTTCTTT,CASRGQGTASPEAFF
.,TRBV2,.,TRBJ2-5,TGTGCCAGCAGTGGCGGAAGACAGGACGGAGAGACCCAGTACTTC,CASSGGRQDGETQYF